The present TCR beta chain was sequenced within a study of T cell repertoires in cytomegalovirus infection. In the study overall: Recently described HLA-C-restricted plus well-studied HLA-B-restricted CMV epitopes were used. Both a matching HLA type and CMV infection were indicated by public TCR beta signatures. Study-level findings and limits: The ex vivo response was dominated by HLA-C-restricted CMV-specific TCR beta clonotypes. The study identified carriers of CMV plus the relevant HLA from cumulative public TCR beta family frequency.

Notes on this clonotype: The antigen remains undetermined.

TCRdb fed the reads into MiXCR, producing one record per CDR3 protein. The table includes about 920,000 distinct CDR3 sequences, around a third detected once. Per the germline V gene, CDR1 is SGHAT and CDR2 is FQNNGV. This CDR3 has 13 residues. The V end lost 5 bases, the J end lost 6 bases, and 13 bases lay between the germline ends. Material: cultured CD8+ T cells from PBMCs, obtained from culture after CMV antigen stimulation. V gene TRBV11-2 combines with J gene TRBJ1-2; TRBD1 might be the D (6 bases). This sequence originates from a human donor in good health (CMV status not recorded). Some clones in this sample may be carry-over from other donors' samples. CDR3 loop: CASSRNREDGYTF. Written as DNA, the CDR3 is TGTGCCAGCAGCCGAAACAGGGAAGATGGCTACACCTTC.